The present TCR beta chain was sequenced within a study of cytomegalovirus exposure and HLA in healthy donors. Findings and caveats of the study: Earlier analysis looked at TCR beta V segments, and most were productive about 87% or about 30% of the time. Later on, a genetic analysis was performed. It linked a missense variant in DCLRE1C with V- and J-gene trimming of TCR beta.

Though probably carrying unrecorded immune exposures, donors were nominally healthy at sampling. About this clone itself: The antigen is not known.

The CDR3 is made up of 14 amino acids. Trimming cost V 4 bases and J 1 base, with 7 bases left between them. Germline values: CDR1 MGHRA, CDR2 YSYEKL. PCR was performed using 60 Vbeta and 13 Jbeta primers. Generated by immunoSEQ multiplex PCR, the TCRdb table keeps only in-frame clones and is missing some. Of 90,000 to 120,000 clones in the sample, around 72% are singletons; the top ten hold 11% to 15%. V usage is TRBV4-1 and J usage is TRBJ2-2, with D possibly being TRBD1 (5 bases). This TCR derives from a woman aged 40 to 49 in good health and CMV-seropositive. The sequencing sample was made of PBMCs. Here the CDR3 reads CASSPTENTGELFF. The CDR3 nucleotides read TGCGCCAGCAGCCCGACAGAGAACACCGGGGAGCTGTTTTTT.